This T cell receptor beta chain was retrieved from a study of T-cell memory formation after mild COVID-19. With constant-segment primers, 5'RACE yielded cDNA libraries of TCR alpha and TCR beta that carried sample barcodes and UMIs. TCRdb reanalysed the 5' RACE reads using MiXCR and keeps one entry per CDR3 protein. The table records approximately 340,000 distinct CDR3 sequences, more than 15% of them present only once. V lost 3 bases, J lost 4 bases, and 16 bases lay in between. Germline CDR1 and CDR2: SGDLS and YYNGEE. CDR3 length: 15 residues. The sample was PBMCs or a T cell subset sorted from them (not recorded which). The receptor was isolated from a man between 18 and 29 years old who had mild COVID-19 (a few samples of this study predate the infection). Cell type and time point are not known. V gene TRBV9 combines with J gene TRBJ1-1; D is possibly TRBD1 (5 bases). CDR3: CASSELSTERTEAFF. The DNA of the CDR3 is TGTGCCAGCAGCGAGCTATCGACAGAGCGCACTGAAGCTTTCTTT.